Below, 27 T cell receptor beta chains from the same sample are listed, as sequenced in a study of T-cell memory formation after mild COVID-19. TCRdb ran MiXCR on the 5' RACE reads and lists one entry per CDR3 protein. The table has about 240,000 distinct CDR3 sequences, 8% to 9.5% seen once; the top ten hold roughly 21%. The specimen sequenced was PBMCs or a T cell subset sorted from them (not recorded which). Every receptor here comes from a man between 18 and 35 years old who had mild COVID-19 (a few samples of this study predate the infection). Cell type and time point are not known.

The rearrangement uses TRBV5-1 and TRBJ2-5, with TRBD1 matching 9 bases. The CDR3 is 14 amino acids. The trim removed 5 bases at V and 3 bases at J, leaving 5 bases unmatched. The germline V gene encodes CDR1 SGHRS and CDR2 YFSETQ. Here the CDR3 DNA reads TGCGCCAGCAGGGTACAGGGGGCAGAAGAGACCCAGTACTTC. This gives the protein CASRVQGAEETQYF.

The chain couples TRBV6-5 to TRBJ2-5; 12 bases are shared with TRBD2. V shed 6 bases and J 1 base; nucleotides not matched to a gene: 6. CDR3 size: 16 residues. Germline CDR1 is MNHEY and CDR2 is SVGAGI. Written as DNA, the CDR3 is TGTGCCAGCAGATCGGGACTAGCGGGCATCCAAGAGACCCAGTACTTC. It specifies CASRSGLAGIQETQYF.

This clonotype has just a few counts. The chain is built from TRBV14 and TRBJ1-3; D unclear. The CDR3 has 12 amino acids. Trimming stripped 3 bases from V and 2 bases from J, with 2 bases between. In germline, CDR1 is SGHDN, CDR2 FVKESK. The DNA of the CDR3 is TGTGCCAGCAGCCATACTGGAAACACCATATATTTT. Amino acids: CASSHTGNTIYF.

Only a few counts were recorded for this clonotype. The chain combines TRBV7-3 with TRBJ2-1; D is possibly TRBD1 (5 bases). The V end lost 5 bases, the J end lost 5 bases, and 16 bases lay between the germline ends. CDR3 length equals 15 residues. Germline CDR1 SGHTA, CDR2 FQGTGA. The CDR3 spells CASSRVGLAHNEQFF. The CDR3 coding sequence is TGTGCCAGCAGCCGGGTGGGGCTCGCCCACAATGAGCAGTTCTTC.

The CDR3 region is CASSVDGLGEAFF. The DNA of the CDR3 is TGTGCCAGCAGCGTAGATGGGCTGGGTGAAGCTTTCTTT. The rearrangement uses TRBV9 and TRBJ1-1; D gene uncertain. Trimming removed 0 bases from V and 7 bases from J, with 10 bases in between. Germline V lookup: CDR1 SGDLS, CDR2 YYNGEE. This CDR3 region has 13 residues.

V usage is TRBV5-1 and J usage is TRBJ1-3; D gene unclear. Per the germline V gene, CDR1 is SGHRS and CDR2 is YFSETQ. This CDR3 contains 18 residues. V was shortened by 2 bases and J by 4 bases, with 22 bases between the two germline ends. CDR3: CASSFKAHQPGPGNTIYF. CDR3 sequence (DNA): TGCGCCAGCAGCTTTAAGGCTCACCAACCAGGTCCCGGAAACACCATATATTTT. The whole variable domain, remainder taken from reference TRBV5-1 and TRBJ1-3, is KAGVTQTPRYLIKTRGQQVTLSCSPISGHRSVSWYQQTPGQGLQFLFEYFSETQRNKGNFPGRFSGRQFSNSRSEMNVSTLELGDSALYLCASSFKAHQPGPGNTIYFGEGSWLTVV.

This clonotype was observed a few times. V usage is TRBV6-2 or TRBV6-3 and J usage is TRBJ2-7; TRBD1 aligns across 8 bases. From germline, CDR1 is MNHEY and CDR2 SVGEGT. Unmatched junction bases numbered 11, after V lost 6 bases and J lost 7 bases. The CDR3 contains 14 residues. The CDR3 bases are TGTGCCAGCAGCCTACATTCACAGGGGGGTGAGCAGTACGTC. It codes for CASSLHSQGGEQYV.

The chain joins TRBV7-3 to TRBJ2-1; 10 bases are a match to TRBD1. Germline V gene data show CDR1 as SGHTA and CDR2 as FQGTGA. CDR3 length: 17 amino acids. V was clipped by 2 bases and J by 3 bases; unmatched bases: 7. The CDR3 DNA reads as TGTGCCAGCAGCTTAGGGGGACAGGGGTACCTCTACAATGAGCAGTTCTTC. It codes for CASSLGGQGYLYNEQFF. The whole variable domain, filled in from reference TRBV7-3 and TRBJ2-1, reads GAGVSQTPSNKVTEKGKYVELRCDPISGHTALYWYRQSLGQGPEFLIYFQGTGAADDSGLPNDRFFAVRPEGSVSTLKIQRTERGDSAVYLCASSLGGQGYLYNEQFFGPGTRLTVL.

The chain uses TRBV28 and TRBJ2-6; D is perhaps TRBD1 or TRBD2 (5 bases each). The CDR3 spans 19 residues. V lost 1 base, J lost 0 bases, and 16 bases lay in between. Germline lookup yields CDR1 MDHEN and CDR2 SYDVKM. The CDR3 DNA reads TGTGCCAGCAGTTTATCCCTCGGGGACGTTCACTCTGGGGCCAACGTCCTGACTTTC. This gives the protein CASSLSLGDVHSGANVLTF.

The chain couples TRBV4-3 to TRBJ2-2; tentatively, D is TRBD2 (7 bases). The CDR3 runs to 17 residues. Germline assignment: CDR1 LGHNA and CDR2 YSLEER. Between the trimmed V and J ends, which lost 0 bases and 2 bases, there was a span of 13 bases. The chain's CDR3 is CASSQDLSGGNTGELFF. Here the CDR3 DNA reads TGCGCCAGCAGCCAAGATTTATCGGGGGGCAACACCGGGGAGCTGTTTTTT.

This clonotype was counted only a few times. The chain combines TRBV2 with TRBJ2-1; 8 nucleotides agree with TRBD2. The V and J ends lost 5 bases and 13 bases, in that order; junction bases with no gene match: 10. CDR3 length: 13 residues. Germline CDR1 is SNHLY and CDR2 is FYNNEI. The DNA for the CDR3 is TGTGCCAGCAGTTTGGACGGTGCGGGAGGCCAGTTCTTC. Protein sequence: CASSLDGAGGQFF. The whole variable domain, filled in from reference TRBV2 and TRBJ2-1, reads EPEVTQTPSHQVTQMGQEVILRCVPISNHLYFYWYRQILGQKVEFLVSFYNNEISEKSEIFDDQFSVERPDGSNFTLKIRSTKLEDSAMYFCASSLDGAGGQFFGPGTRLTVL.

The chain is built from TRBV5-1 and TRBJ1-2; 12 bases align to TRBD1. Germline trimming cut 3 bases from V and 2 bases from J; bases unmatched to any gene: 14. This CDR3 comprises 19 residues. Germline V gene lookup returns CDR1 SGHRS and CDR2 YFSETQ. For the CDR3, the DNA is TGCGCCAGCAGCTCTCCTCTTGGGACAGGGGGCAGGAGGAACTATGGCTACACCTTC. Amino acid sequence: CASSSPLGTGGRRNYGYTF.

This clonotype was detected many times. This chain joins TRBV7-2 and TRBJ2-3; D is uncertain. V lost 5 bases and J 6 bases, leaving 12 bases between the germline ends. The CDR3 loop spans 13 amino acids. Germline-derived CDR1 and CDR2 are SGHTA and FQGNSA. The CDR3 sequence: CASSPYPLDTQYF. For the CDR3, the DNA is TGTGCCAGCAGCCCCTACCCCCTGGATACGCAGTATTTT.

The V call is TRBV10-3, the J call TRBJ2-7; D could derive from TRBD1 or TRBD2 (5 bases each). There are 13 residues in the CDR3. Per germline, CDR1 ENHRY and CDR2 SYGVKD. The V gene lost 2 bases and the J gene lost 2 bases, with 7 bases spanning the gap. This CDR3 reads CAISEGGTYEQYF. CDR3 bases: TGTGCCATCAGTGAGGGGGGAACCTACGAGCAGTACTTC.

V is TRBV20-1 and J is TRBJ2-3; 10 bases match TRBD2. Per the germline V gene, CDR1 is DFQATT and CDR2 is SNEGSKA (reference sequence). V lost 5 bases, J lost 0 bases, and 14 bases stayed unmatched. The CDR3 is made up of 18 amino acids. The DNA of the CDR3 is TGCAGTGCTGGATCGGTCAGCGGGGGGGCCATTAGCACAGATACGCAGTATTTT. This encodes CSAGSVSGGAISTDTQYF.

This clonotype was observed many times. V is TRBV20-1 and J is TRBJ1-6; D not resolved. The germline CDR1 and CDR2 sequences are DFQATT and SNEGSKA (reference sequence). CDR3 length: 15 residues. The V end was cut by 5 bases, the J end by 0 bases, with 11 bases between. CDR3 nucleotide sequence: TGCAGTGCTCCCGCGGGGAGCTCCTATAATTCACCCCTCCACTTT. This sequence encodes CSAPAGSSYNSPLHF.

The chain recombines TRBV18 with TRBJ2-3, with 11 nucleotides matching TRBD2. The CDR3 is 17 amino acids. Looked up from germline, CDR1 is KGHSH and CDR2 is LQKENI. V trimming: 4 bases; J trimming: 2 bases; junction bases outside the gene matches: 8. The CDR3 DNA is TGTGCCAGCTCACGACAGATTAGCGGGGGGGCCACAGATACGCAGTATTTT. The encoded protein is CASSRQISGGATDTQYF.

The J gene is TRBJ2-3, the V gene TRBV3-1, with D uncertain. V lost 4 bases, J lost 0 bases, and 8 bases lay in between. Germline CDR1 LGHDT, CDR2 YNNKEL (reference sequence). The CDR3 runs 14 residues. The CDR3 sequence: CASSRVASTDTQYF. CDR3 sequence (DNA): TGTGCCAGCAGCCGGGTGGCTAGCACAGATACGCAGTATTTT.

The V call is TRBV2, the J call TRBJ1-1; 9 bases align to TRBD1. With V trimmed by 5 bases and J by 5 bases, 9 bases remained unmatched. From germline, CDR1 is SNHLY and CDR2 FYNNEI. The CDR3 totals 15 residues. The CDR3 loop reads CASSTPGQGETEAFF. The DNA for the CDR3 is TGTGCCAGCAGTACCCCGGGACAGGGAGAAACTGAAGCTTTCTTT.

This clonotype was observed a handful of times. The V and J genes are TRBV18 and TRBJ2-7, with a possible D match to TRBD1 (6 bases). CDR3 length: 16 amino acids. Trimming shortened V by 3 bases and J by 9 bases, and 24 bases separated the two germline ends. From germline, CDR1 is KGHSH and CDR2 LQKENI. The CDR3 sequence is CASSPAAGTTEGTQYF. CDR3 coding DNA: TGTGCCAGCTCACCGGCTGCCGGGACAACAGAAGGGACGCAGTACTTC.

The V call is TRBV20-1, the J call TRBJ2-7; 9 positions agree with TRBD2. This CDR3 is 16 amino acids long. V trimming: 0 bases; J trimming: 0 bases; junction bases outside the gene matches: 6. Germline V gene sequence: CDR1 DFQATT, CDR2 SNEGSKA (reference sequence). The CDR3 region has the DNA TGCAGTGCTAGAGAGGCCGGACTAGCGACCTCCTACGAGCAGTACGTC. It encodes CSAREAGLATSYEQYV.

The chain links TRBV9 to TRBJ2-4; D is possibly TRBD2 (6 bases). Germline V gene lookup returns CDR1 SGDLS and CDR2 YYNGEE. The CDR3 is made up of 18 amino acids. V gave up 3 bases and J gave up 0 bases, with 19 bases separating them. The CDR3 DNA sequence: TGTGCCAGCAGCGAGGGAGGTGGGGGACTTTTAGCCAAAAACATTCAGTACTTC. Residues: CASSEGGGGLLAKNIQYF.

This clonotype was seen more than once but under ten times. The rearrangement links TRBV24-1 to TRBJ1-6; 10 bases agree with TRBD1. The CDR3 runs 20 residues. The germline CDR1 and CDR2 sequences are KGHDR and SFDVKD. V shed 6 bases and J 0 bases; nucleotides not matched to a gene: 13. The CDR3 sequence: CATSKTGQGGLYSYNSPLHF. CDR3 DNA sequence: TGTGCCACCAGTAAAACCGGACAGGGGGGACTTTACTCCTATAATTCACCCCTCCACTTT.

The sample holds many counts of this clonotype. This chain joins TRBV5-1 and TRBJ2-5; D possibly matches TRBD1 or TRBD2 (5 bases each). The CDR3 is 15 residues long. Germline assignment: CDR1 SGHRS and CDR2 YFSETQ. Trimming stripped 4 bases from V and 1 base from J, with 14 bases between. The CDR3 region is CASSLTGAIQETQYF. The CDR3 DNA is TGCGCCAGCAGCCTGACCGGGGCCATCCAAGAGACCCAGTACTTC.

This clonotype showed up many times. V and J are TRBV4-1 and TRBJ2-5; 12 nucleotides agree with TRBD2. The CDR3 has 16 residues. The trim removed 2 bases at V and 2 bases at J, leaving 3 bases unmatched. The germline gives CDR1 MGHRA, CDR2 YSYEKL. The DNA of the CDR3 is TGCGCCAGCAGCCAAAGGACTAGCGGGGAGCAAGAGACCCAGTACTTC. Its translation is CASSQRTSGEQETQYF.

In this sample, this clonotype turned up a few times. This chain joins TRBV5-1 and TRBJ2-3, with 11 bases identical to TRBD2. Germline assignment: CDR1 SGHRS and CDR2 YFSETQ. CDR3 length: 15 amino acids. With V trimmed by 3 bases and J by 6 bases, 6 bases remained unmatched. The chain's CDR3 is CASSWGLAEMDTQYF. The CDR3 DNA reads TGCGCCAGCAGCTGGGGACTAGCGGAGATGGATACGCAGTATTTT.

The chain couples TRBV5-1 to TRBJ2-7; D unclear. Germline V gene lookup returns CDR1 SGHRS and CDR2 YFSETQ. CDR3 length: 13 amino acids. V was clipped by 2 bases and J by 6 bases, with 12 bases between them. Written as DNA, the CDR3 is TGCGCCAGCAGCTTCGATCCGAGTGGCGAGCAGTACGTC. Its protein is CASSFDPSGEQYV.